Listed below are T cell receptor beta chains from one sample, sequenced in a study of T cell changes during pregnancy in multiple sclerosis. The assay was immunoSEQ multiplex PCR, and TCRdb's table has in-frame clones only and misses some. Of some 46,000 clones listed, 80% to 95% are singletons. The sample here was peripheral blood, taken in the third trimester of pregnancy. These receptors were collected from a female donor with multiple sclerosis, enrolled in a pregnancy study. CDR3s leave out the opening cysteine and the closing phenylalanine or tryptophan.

CDR3aa: ASSLEPRLAVMKTQY
v_gene: TRBV11-2
j_gene: TRBJ2-5

CDR3aa: ASSGHPGLSNEQF
v_gene: TRBV5-1
j_gene: TRBJ2-1

CDR3aa: ASSLGRNYEQY
v_gene: TRBV27
j_gene: TRBJ2-7

CDR3aa: ASRDRLNEQF
v_gene: TRBV6-1
j_gene: TRBJ2-1

CDR3aa: ASSVSGITYEQY
v_gene: TRBV9
j_gene: TRBJ2-7

CDR3aa: ASSSPRELF
v_gene: TRBV7-9
j_gene: TRBJ2-2

CDR3aa: SVETAGGYT
v_gene: TRBV29-1
j_gene: TRBJ1-2

CDR3aa: ASSQDRLAGYEQY
v_gene: TRBV4-3
j_gene: TRBJ2-7

CDR3aa: ASSQGYEQF
v_gene: TRBV25-1
j_gene: TRBJ2-1

CDR3aa: ASSPLDSFNEQF
v_gene: TRBV6-5
j_gene: TRBJ2-1

CDR3aa: ASSLAGTSGRQY
v_gene: TRBV7-9
j_gene: TRBJ2-7

CDR3aa: ASSLIGEGTEAF
v_gene: TRBV7-3
j_gene: TRBJ1-1

CDR3aa: ASTDDSARYEQY
v_gene: TRBV5-1
j_gene: TRBJ2-7

CDR3aa: ASSPRVVEQF
v_gene: TRBV11-2
j_gene: TRBJ2-1

CDR3aa: ASSPTSTDTQY
v_gene: TRBV7-3
j_gene: TRBJ2-3

CDR3aa: ASSERAGGRGTDTQY
v_gene: TRBV25-1
j_gene: TRBJ2-3

CDR3aa: ASSYQGKANYGYT
v_gene: TRBV6-6
j_gene: TRBJ1-2

CDR3aa: ASSPRQGLQETQY
v_gene: TRBV28
j_gene: TRBJ2-5

CDR3aa: ASSWSGDTFYEQY
v_gene: TRBV27
j_gene: TRBJ2-7

CDR3aa: ASSEVGTGTGELF
v_gene: TRBV2
j_gene: TRBJ2-2

CDR3aa: AISDVSLLEPQH
v_gene: TRBV10-3
j_gene: TRBJ1-5

CDR3aa: ASSIQGAGTEAF
v_gene: TRBV11-1
j_gene: TRBJ1-1

CDR3aa: ASSSLDRGIVSEQY
v_gene: TRBV11-2
j_gene: TRBJ2-7

CDR3aa: ASSPKGTSGSDEQF
v_gene: TRBV4-2
j_gene: TRBJ2-1

CDR3aa: AISAAGGPGAKNIQY
v_gene: TRBV10-3
j_gene: TRBJ2-4

CDR3aa: ASTPGQGGHGYT
v_gene: TRBV6-1
j_gene: TRBJ1-2

CDR3aa: ASSPPFQETQY
v_gene: TRBV18
j_gene: TRBJ2-5

CDR3aa: SAAGGYEQF
v_gene: TRBV20-1
j_gene: TRBJ2-1

CDR3aa: ASSIVGTGDGYT
v_gene: TRBV13
j_gene: TRBJ1-2

CDR3aa: ASSILLWCCFPRDNTYEQY
v_gene: TRBV19
j_gene: TRBJ2-7

CDR3aa: ASSLLGRSQETQY
v_gene: TRBV5-6
j_gene: TRBJ2-5

CDR3aa: ASTVSGRGSSYEQY
v_gene: TRBV5-1
j_gene: TRBJ2-7

CDR3aa: ASSSAGVGGELF
v_gene: TRBV27
j_gene: TRBJ2-2

CDR3aa: SVEGTTSGRVNTQY
v_gene: TRBV29-1
j_gene: TRBJ2-3

CDR3aa: ASSPRLGTTTLSYEQY
v_gene: TRBV28
j_gene: TRBJ2-7

CDR3aa: ASSLSGGTDTQY
v_gene: TRBV6-6
j_gene: TRBJ2-3

CDR3aa: ASSSGLAKNIQY
v_gene: TRBV28
j_gene: TRBJ2-4